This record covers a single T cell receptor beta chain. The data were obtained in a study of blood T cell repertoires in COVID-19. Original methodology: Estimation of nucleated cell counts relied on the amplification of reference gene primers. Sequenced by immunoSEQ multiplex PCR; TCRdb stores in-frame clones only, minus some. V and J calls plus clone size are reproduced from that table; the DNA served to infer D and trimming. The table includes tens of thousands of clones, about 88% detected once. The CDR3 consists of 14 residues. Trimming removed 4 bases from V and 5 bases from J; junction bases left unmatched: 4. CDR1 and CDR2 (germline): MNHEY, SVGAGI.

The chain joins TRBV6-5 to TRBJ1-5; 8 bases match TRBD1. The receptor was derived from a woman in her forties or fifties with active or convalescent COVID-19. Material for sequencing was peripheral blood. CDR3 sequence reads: CASSLGRGHQPQHF. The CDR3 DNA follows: TGTGCCAGCAGTTTAGGCAGGGGGCATCAGCCCCAGCATTTT.